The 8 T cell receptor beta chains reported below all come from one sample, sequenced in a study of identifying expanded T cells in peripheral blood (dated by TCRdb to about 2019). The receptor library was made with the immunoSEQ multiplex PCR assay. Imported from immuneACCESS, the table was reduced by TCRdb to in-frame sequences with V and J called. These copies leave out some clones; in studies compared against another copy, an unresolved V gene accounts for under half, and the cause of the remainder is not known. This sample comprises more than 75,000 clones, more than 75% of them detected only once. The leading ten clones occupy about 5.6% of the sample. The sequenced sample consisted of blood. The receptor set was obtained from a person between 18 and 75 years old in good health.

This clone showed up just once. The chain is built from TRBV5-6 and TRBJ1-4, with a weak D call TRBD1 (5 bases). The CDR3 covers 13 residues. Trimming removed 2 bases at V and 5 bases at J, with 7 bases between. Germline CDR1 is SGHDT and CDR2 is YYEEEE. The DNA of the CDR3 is TGTGCCAGCAGCTTTTCAGGGAATGAAAAACTGTTTTTT. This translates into CASSFSGNEKLFF.

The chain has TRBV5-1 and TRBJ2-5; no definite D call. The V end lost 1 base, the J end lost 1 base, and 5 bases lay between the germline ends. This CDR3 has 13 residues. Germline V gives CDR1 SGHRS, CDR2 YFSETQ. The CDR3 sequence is CASSLKGQETQYF. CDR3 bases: TGCGCCAGCAGCTTGAAGGGCCAAGAGACCCAGTACTTC.

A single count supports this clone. The CDR3 here is CASSRLGDRGTDPNYGYTF. CDR3 DNA sequence: TGCGCCAGCAGCCGGCTCGGGGACAGGGGCACAGACCCTAACTATGGCTACACCTTC. This sequence joins TRBV5-1 and TRBJ1-2; 10 positions match TRBD1. Per the germline V gene, CDR1 is SGHRS and CDR2 is YFSETQ. V shed 4 bases and J 0 bases; nucleotides not matched to a gene: 15. The CDR3 contains 19 residues.

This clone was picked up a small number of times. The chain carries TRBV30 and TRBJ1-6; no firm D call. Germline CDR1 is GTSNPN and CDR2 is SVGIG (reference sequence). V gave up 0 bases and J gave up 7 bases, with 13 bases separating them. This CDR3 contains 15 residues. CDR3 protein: CAWSVRRVANSPLHF. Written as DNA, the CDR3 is TGTGCCTGGAGTGTACGAAGGGTAGCGAATTCACCCCTCCACTTT.

The chain's CDR3 is CAISAGTDEKLFF. The CDR3 DNA is TGTGCCATCAGTGCCGGGACGGATGAAAAACTGTTTTTT. The gene calls are TRBV10-3 and TRBJ1-4; tentatively, D is TRBD1 (5 bases). Germline CDR1 ENHRY, CDR2 SYGVKD. The CDR3 extends over 13 amino acids. V was cut by 4 bases and J by 6 bases, with 9 bases left in between.

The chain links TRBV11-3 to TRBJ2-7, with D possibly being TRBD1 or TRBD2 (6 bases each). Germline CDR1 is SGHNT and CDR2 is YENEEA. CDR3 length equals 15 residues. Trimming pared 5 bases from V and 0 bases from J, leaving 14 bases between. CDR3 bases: TGTGCCAGCAGCAAAGGGGGGTCAAGCTCCTACGAGCAGTACTTC. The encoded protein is CASSKGGSSSYEQYF. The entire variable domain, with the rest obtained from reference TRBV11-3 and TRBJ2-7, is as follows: EAGVVQSPRYKIIEKKQPVAFWCNPISGHNTLYWYLQNLGQGPELLIRYENEEAVDDSQLPKDRFSAERLKGVDSTLKIQPAELGDSAVYLCASSKGGSSSYEQYFGPGTRLTVT.

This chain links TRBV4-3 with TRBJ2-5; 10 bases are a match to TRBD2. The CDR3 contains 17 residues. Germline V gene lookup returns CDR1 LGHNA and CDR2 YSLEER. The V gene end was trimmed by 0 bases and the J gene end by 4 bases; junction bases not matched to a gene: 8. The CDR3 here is CASSQDYQRGGPETQYF. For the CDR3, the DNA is TGCGCCAGCAGCCAAGATTATCAGCGGGGGGGCCCAGAGACCCAGTACTTC.

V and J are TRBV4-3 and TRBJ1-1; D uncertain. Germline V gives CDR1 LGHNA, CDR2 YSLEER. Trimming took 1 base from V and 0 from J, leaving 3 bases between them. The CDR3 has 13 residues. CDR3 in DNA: TGCGCCAGCAGCCAAGTCCTGAACACTGAAGCTTTCTTT. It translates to CASSQVLNTEAFF.